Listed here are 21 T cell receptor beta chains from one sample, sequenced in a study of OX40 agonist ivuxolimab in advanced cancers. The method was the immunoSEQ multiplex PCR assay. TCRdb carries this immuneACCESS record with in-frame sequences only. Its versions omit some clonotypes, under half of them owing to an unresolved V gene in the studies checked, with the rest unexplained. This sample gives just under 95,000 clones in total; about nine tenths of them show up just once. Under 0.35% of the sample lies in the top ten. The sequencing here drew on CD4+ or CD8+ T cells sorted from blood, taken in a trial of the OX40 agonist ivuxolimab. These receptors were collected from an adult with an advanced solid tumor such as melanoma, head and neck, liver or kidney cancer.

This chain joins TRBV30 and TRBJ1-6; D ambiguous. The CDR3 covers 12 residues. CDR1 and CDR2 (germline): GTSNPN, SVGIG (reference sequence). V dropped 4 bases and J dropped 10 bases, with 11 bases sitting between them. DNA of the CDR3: TGTGCCTGGAAGGGCGGAGGGTCACCCCTCCACTTT. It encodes CAWKGGGSPLHF.

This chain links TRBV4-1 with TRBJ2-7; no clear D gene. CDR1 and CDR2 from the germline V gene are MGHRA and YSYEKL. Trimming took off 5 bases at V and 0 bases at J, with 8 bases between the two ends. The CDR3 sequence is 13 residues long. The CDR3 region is CASSKLSSYEQYF. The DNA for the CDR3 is TGCGCCAGCAGCAAACTCTCCTCCTACGAGCAGTACTTC.

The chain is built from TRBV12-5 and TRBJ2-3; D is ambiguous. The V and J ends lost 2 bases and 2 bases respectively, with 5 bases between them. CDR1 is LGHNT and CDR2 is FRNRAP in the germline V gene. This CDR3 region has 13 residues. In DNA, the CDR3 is TGTGCTAGTGGTTTGCAGGCCACAGATACGCAGTATTTT. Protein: CASGLQATDTQYF. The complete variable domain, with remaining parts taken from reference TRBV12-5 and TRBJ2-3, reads DARVTQTPRHKVTEMGQEVTMRCQPILGHNTVFWYRQTMMQGLELLAYFRNRAPLDDSGMPKDRFSAEMPDATLATLKIQPSEPRDSAVYFCASGLQATDTQYFGPGTRLTVL.

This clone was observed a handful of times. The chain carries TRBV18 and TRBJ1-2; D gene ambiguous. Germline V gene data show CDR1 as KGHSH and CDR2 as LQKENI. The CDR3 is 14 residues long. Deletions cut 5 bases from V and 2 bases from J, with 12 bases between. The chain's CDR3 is CASSRTVWNYGYTF. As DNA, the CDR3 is TGTGCCAGCTCAAGGACGGTGTGGAACTATGGCTACACCTTC.

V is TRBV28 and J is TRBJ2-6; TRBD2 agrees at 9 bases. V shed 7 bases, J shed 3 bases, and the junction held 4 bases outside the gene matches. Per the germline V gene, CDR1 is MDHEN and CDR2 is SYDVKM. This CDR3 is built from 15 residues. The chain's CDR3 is CASTAGGLGANVLTF. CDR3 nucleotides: TGTGCCAGCACCGCGGGGGGGCTTGGGGCCAACGTCCTGACTTTC.

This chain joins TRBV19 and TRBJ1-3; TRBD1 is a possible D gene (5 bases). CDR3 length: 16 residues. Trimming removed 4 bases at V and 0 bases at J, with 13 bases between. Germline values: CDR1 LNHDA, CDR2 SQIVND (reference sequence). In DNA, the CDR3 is TGTGCCAGTAGTACATCGGGGACTGTCTCTGGAAACACCATATATTTT. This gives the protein CASSTSGTVSGNTIYF. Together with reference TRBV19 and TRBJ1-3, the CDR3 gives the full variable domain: DGGITQSPKYLFRKEGQNVTLSCEQNLNHDAMYWYRQDPGQGLRLIYYSQIVNDFQKGDIAEGYSVSREKKESFPLTVTSAQKNPTAFYLCASSTSGTVSGNTIYFGEGSWLTVV.

The CDR3 nucleotides are TGTGCCAGCAGCCTAGGGACAGGAAGTTCCTACGAGCAGTACTTC. Translated: CASSLGTGSSYEQYF. The rearrangement joins TRBV7-2 to TRBJ2-7; the match to TRBD1 covers 8 bases. The germline gives CDR1 SGHTA, CDR2 FQGNSA. V lost 5 bases and J lost 1; bases outside the gene matches: 7. The CDR3 is 15 residues long. Looking up the rest from reference TRBV7-2 and TRBJ2-7 gives the full variable domain: GAGVSQSPSNKVTEKGKDVELRCDPISGHTALYWYRQSLGQGLEFLIYFQGNSAPDKSGLPSDRFSAERTGGSVSTLTIQRTQQEDSAVYLCASSLGTGSSYEQYFGPGTRLTVT.

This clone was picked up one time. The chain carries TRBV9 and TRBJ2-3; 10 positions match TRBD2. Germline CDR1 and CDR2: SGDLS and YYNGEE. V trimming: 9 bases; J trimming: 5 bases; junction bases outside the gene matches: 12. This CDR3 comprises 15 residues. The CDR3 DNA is TGTGCCACCCCGGCGGGGACTAGCGCGGAAGATACGCAGTATTTT. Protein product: CATPAGTSAEDTQYF.

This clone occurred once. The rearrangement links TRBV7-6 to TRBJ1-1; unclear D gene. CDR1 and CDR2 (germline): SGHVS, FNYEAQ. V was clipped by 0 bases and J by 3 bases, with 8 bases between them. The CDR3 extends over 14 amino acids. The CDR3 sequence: CASSLAGDHTEAFF. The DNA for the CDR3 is TGTGCCAGCAGCTTAGCTGGGGATCACACTGAAGCTTTCTTT.

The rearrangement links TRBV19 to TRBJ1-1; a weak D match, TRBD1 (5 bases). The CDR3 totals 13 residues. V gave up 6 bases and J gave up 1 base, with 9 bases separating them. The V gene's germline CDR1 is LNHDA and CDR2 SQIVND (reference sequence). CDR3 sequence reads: CASRRGGNTEAFF. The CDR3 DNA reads TGTGCCAGTAGGAGGGGTGGGAACACTGAAGCTTTCTTT.

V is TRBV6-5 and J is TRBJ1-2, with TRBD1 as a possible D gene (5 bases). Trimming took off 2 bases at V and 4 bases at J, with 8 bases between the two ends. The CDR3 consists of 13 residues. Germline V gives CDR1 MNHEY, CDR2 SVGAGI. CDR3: CASSYEGSYGYTF. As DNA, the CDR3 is TGTGCCAGCAGTTACGAGGGGTCCTATGGCTACACCTTC.

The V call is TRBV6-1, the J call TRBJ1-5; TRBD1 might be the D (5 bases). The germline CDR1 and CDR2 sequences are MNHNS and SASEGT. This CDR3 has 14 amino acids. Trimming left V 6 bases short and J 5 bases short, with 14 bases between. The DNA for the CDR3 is TGTGCCAGCAGCGGGGGAATTCTACATCAGCCCCAGCATTTT. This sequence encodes CASSGGILHQPQHF.

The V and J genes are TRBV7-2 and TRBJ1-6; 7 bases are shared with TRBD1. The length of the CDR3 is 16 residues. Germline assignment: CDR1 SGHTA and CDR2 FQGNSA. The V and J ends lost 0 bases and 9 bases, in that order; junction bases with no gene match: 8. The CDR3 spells CASSLAPKGAISPLHF. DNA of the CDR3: TGTGCCAGCAGCTTAGCGCCTAAGGGGGCTATTTCACCCCTCCACTTT. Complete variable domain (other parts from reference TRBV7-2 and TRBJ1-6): GAGVSQSPSNKVTEKGKDVELRCDPISGHTALYWYRQSLGQGLEFLIYFQGNSAPDKSGLPSDRFSAERTGGSVSTLTIQRTQQEDSAVYLCASSLAPKGAISPLHFGNGTRLTVT.

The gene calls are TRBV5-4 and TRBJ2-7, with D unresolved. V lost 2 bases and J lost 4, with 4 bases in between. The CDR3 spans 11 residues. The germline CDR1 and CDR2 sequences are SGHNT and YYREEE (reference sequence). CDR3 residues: CASSFDYEQYF. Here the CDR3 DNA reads TGTGCCAGCAGCTTTGATTACGAGCAGTACTTC.

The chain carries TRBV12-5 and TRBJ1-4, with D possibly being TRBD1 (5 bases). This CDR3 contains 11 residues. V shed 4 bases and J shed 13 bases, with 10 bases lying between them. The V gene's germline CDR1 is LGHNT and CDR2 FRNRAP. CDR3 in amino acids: CASGSTDRLFF. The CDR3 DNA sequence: TGTGCTAGTGGTTCGACTGACAGACTGTTTTTT.

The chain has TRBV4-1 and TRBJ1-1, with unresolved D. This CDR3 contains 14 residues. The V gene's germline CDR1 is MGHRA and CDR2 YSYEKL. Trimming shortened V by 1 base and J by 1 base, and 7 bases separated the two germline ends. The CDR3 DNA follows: TGCGCCAGCAGCCAAGTAGCGTGGAACACTGAAGCTTTCTTT. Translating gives CASSQVAWNTEAFF.

The CDR3 reads CASSALGLAGDEQFF. The CDR3 DNA follows: TGTGCCAGCAGCGCATTGGGACTAGCGGGGGATGAGCAGTTCTTC. The chain uses TRBV9 and TRBJ2-1; 14 nucleotides agree with TRBD2. This CDR3 region has 15 residues. Per germline, CDR1 SGDLS and CDR2 YYNGEE. The V segment lost 3 bases and the J segment 8 bases; nucleotides outside the gene matches: 4.

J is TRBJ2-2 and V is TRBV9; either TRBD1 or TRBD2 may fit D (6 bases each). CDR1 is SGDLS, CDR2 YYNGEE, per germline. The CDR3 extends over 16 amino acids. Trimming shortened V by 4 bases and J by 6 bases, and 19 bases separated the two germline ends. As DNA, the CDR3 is TGTGCCAGCAGCCTAAGGGGGGCAGGGCGGTCCGGGGAGCTGTTTTTT. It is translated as CASSLRGAGRSGELFF.

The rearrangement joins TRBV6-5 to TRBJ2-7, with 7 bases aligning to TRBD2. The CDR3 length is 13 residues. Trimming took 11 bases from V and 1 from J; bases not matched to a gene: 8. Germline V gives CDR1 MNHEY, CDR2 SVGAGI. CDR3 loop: CAAKRDGSYEQYF. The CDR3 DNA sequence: TGTGCCGCAAAGCGGGACGGATCCTACGAGCAGTACTTC.

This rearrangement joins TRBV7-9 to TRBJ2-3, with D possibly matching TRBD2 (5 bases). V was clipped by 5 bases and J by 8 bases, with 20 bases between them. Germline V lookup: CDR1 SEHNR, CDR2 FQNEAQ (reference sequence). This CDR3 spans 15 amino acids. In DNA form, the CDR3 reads TGTGCCAGCAGCCGAGAACCTTTGGGGAGCGGTACGCAGTATTTT. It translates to CASSREPLGSGTQYF.

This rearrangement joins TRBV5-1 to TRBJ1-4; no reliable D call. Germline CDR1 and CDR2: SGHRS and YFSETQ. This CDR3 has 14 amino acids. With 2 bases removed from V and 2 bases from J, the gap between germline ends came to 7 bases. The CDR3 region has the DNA TGCGCCAGCAGCTTCTTCGGGACTAATGAAAAACTGTTTTTT. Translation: CASSFFGTNEKLFF.